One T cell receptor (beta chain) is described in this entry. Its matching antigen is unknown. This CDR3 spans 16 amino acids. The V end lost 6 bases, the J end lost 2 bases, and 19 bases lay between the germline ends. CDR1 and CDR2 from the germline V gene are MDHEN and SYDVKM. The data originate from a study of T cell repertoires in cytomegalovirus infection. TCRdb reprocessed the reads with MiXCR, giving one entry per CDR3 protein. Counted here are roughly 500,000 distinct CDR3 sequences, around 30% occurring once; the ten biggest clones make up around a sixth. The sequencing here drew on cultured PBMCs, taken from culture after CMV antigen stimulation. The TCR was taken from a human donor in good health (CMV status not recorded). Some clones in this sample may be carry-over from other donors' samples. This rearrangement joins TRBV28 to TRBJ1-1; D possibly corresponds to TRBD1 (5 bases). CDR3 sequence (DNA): TGTGCCAGCAGCCCCGGACTGAGGGGCGAAAACACTGAAGCTTTCTTT. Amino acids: CASSPGLRGENTEAFF.